What follows are 27 T cell receptor beta chains derived from one specimen sequenced in a study of T-cell memory formation after mild COVID-19. TCRdb re-called the 5' RACE reads with MiXCR, one entry per CDR3 protein. This sample has 300,000 to 400,000 distinct CDR3 sequences, with approximately 15% found just once. What was sequenced was PBMCs or a T cell subset sorted from them (not recorded which). The receptors shown here come from a man aged 18 to 30 who had mild COVID-19 (a few samples of this study predate the infection). Cell type and time point are not known.

The V call is TRBV27, the J call TRBJ1-5, with 8 bases fitting TRBD1. CDR1 MNHEY and CDR2 SMNVEV come from the germline V gene (reference sequence). The length of the CDR3 is 14 residues. J was trimmed by 6 bases and V by 8 bases; bases with no gene match: 9. CDR3 sequence (DNA): TGTGCCAGCCGCCAGGGGGCGAAGACTCAGCCCCAGCATTTT. Translation gives CASRQGAKTQPQHF.

V and J are TRBV4-1 and TRBJ2-7; TRBD1 might be the D (5 bases). Germline CDR1 reads MGHRA; CDR2 reads YSYEKL. The CDR3 has 15 amino acids. Trimming removed 0 bases at V and 3 bases at J, with 12 bases between. CDR3 DNA: TGCGCCAGCAGCCAAGAATTAGCAGGGATCTACGAGCAGTACTTC. This gives the protein CASSQELAGIYEQYF.

The sample holds a few counts of this clonotype. V gene TRBV6-6 combines with J gene TRBJ2-5; maybe TRBD2 (7 bases). CDR1 MNHNY and CDR2 SVGAGI come from the germline V gene (reference sequence). This CDR3 has 17 residues. V was shortened by 0 bases and J by 4 bases, with 18 bases between the two germline ends. CDR3 sequence: CASSYSPAGGPRETQYF. The CDR3, as DNA: TGTGCCAGCAGTTACTCGCCAGCCGGGGGGCCGCGAGAGACCCAGTACTTC.

This clonotype was recorded a few times. Written as DNA, the CDR3 is TGCGCCAGCAGCTTGATAGCGGGGGGCCCTCTGGAGACCCAGTACTTC. It codes for CASSLIAGGPLETQYF. The chain carries TRBV5-1 and TRBJ2-5, with 10 bases lining up with TRBD2. CDR1 is SGHRS and CDR2 is YFSETQ in the germline V gene. The CDR3 consists of 16 residues. The J segment lost 5 bases and the V segment lost 1 base, leaving 8 bases of the junction unmatched.

This clonotype has only a few counts. The rearrangement links TRBV29-1 to TRBJ2-7; tentative D call: TRBD1 (6 bases). This CDR3 comprises 13 residues. Per germline, CDR1 SQVTM and CDR2 ANQGSEA. V was trimmed by 3 bases and J by 2 bases, leaving 11 bases between them. The CDR3 nucleotides read TGCAGCGTTGAGTGGACAGACCCCTACGAGCAGTACTTC. Translation: CSVEWTDPYEQYF.

The chain is built from TRBV9 and TRBJ2-1, with D perhaps matching TRBD1 or TRBD2 (5 bases each). V lost 2 bases, J lost 8 bases, and 14 bases lay in between. The CDR3 loop spans 14 amino acids. Germline V CDR1 and CDR2: SGDLS, YYNGEE. The CDR3 DNA reads as TGTGCCAGCAGCGTGAGGGACCCCGGCCATGAGCAGTTCTTC. The encoded protein is CASSVRDPGHEQFF.

The chain is built from TRBV4-2 and TRBJ1-2; D gene uncertain. There are 12 residues in the CDR3. Germline lookup yields CDR1 LGHNA and CDR2 YNFKEQ. Deletions cut 0 bases from V and 12 bases from J, with 11 bases between. CDR3 in DNA: TGTGCCAGCAGCCAAGATGCGGTAGGACACACCTTC. Translating it yields CASSQDAVGHTF.

This clonotype has a handful of counts. V gene TRBV19 combines with J gene TRBJ2-2; D tentatively fits TRBD1 or TRBD2 (5 bases each). Germline CDR1 reads LNHDA; CDR2 reads SQIVND (reference sequence). V gave up 4 bases and J gave up 7 bases, with 13 bases separating them. The CDR3 is 14 residues long. In nucleotides, the CDR3 is TGTGCCAGTAGTAAGCAGGGAGTCGTCGGGGAGCTGTTTTTT. Protein sequence: CASSKQGVVGELFF.

The V and J genes are TRBV24-1 and TRBJ2-1; 10 positions match TRBD2. Looked up from germline, CDR1 is KGHDR and CDR2 is SFDVKD. This CDR3 contains 13 residues. The trim removed 9 bases at V and 10 bases at J, leaving 8 bases unmatched. Here the CDR3 reads CATGRAGGLEQFF. Here the CDR3 DNA reads TGTGCCACCGGGCGAGCGGGGGGGCTCGAGCAGTTCTTC.

The rearrangement uses TRBV2 and TRBJ2-7, with D possibly matching TRBD2 (5 bases). This CDR3 is built from 12 residues. Trimming took 6 bases from V and 3 from J, leaving 9 bases between them. Germline V CDR1 and CDR2: SNHLY, FYNNEI. CDR3 residues: CASRGSGYEQYF. DNA for the CDR3: TGTGCCAGCAGGGGGAGCGGCTACGAGCAGTACTTC.

The chain joins TRBV7-3 to TRBJ1-2, with TRBD1 matching 7 bases. The CDR3 length is 13 residues. V lost 4 bases to trimming and J lost 7 bases; unmatched junction nucleotides: 6. Germline V gene sequence: CDR1 SGHTA, CDR2 FQGTGA. CDR3 DNA: TGTGCCAGCAGCTCGGGGACAGCGACTGGCTACACCTTC. It translates to CASSSGTATGYTF. Using reference TRBV7-3 and TRBJ1-2 for the parts outside the CDR3, the full variable domain is GAGVSQTPSNKVTEKGKYVELRCDPISGHTALYWYRQSLGQGPEFLIYFQGTGAADDSGLPNDRFFAVRPEGSVSTLKIQRTERGDSAVYLCASSSGTATGYTFGSGTRLTVV.

The V and J genes are TRBV24-1 and TRBJ2-3; D might be TRBD2 (5 bases). Germline V gives CDR1 KGHDR, CDR2 SFDVKD. Trimming pared 3 bases from V and 0 bases from J, leaving 9 bases between. There are 15 residues in the CDR3. DNA for the CDR3: TGTGCCACCAGTGATCCCAGGACTAGCACAGATACGCAGTATTTT. This translates into CATSDPRTSTDTQYF.

The table lists this clonotype with a few counts. V gene TRBV3-1 combines with J gene TRBJ2-7, with a possible D match to TRBD1 (5 bases). Germline loops: CDR1 LGHDT, CDR2 YNNKEL (reference sequence). The CDR3 runs 14 residues. V lost 2 bases to trimming and J lost 4 bases, with 12 bases between them. The CDR3 protein is CASSQSGSAYEQYV. Here the CDR3 DNA reads TGTGCCAGCAGCCAATCAGGGTCCGCATACGAGCAGTACGTC.

The chain combines TRBV19 with TRBJ1-1, with D uncertain. V was cut by 11 bases and J by 4 bases, with 17 bases left in between. CDR1 and CDR2 (germline): LNHDA, SQIVND (reference sequence). The CDR3 consists of 13 residues. For the CDR3, the DNA is TGTGCCGGTGGGGTGGCGGGGTCCACTGAAGCTTTCTTT. Protein product: CAGGVAGSTEAFF.

In regard to this clonotype: A junction boundary mismatches the germline segment, possibly from a read error. The chain recombines TRBV10-3 with TRBJ2-5; TRBD1 agrees at 10 bases. Germline CDR1 and CDR2: ENHRY and SYGVKD. CDR3 length: 16 amino acids. Here the CDR3 reads CASSPHRTGGVETQYF. Written as DNA, the CDR3 is TGTGCCAGCAGTCCCCATCGGACAGGGGGGGTAGAGACCCAGTACTTC.

This clonotype was picked up a small number of times. This chain connects TRBV6-2 or TRBV6-3 to TRBJ2-1; D call uncertain. The CDR3 is made up of 13 amino acids. In germline, CDR1 is MNHEY, CDR2 SVGEGT. The V gene lost 2 bases and the J gene lost 4 bases, with 6 bases spanning the gap. As DNA, the CDR3 is TGTGCCAGCAGTTACCAGGAATACAATGAGCAGTTCTTC. The encoded protein is CASSYQEYNEQFF.

CDR3 amino acids: CATTDRDMNTEAFF. The DNA of the CDR3 is TGTGCCACCACCGATCGGGACATGAACACTGAAGCTTTCTTT. This chain joins TRBV24-1 and TRBJ1-1; a possible D gene is TRBD1 (6 bases). The germline V and J ends were trimmed by 8 bases and 0 bases, with 12 bases remaining between them. The germline V gene encodes CDR1 KGHDR and CDR2 SFDVKD. This CDR3 region has 14 residues.

Many counts were recorded for this clonotype. The chain links TRBV5-1 to TRBJ2-1; TRBD1 matches 10 bases. CDR3 length equals 15 residues. The V segment lost 5 bases and the J segment 8 bases; nucleotides outside the gene matches: 10. Germline V lookup: CDR1 SGHRS, CDR2 YFSETQ. This chain's CDR3 is CASSTPGQGNDEQFF. CDR3 bases: TGCGCCAGCAGTACCCCGGGACAGGGGAACGATGAGCAGTTCTTC.

There are a few counts of this clonotype. The chain couples TRBV29-1 to TRBJ2-7; TRBD1 aligns across 7 bases. The trim removed 5 bases at V and 7 bases at J, leaving 11 bases unmatched. The germline V gene has CDR1 SQVTM and CDR2 ANQGSEA. This CDR3 is 13 amino acids long. CDR3 DNA sequence: TGCAGCGTTAGGGGACAGCGGTCGGGGGAGCAGTACGTC. Translation: CSVRGQRSGEQYV.

This chain joins TRBV12-3 or TRBV12-4 and TRBJ2-3; no clear D. This CDR3 has 14 amino acids. Trimming left V 3 bases short and J 0 bases short, with 7 bases between. CDR3 amino acids: CASSFYGSTDTQYF. For the CDR3, the DNA is TGTGCCAGCAGTTTCTACGGAAGCACAGATACGCAGTATTTT.

Only a few counts were recorded for this clonotype. The genes are TRBV4-3 and TRBJ2-1; no reliable D call. CDR1 and CDR2 (germline): LGHNA, YSLEER. The germline V and J ends were trimmed by 1 base and 5 bases, with 15 bases remaining between them. The CDR3 is 16 amino acids. This chain's CDR3 is CASSQAGGPPHNEQFF. The CDR3 bases are TGCGCCAGCAGCCAAGCCGGTGGGCCCCCCCACAATGAGCAGTTCTTC.

This clonotype was recorded a few times. V is TRBV5-1 and J is TRBJ2-5; D may be TRBD1 (7 bases). The V gene lost 6 bases and the J gene lost 3 bases, with 18 bases spanning the gap. Germline-derived CDR1 and CDR2 are SGHRS and YFSETQ. The CDR3 has 15 residues. The CDR3 nucleotides are TGCGCCAGCATCAGACAGGGACTTGGAAAAGAGACCCAGTACTTC. Translation: CASIRQGLGKETQYF.

The chain combines TRBV5-1 with TRBJ1-2; D is uncertain. The CDR3 has 16 amino acids. Germline V gives CDR1 SGHRS, CDR2 YFSETQ. Deletions cut 0 bases from V and 3 bases from J, with 15 bases between. DNA for the CDR3: TGCGCCAGCAGCTTGGATCGCCAAAGGGCTTACTATGGCTACACCTTC. As protein: CASSLDRQRAYYGYTF. Combining the CDR3 with reference TRBV5-1 and TRBJ1-2 gives the whole variable domain KAGVTQTPRYLIKTRGQQVTLSCSPISGHRSVSWYQQTPGQGLQFLFEYFSETQRNKGNFPGRFSGRQFSNSRSEMNVSTLELGDSALYLCASSLDRQRAYYGYTFGSGTRLTVV.

In its sample, this clonotype was seen many times. The V call is TRBV6-2 or TRBV6-3, the J call TRBJ2-1, with no clear D. The ends were cut back, 7 bases at V and 0 bases at J, with 7 bases in the middle. The germline CDR1 and CDR2 sequences are MNHEY and SVGEGT. CDR3 length: 13 amino acids. The CDR3 sequence: CASKYDSYNEQFF. The CDR3 DNA reads TGTGCCAGCAAATACGACTCCTACAATGAGCAGTTCTTC.

The chain carries TRBV20-1 and TRBJ2-2; no reliable D call. Germline V lookup: CDR1 DFQATT, CDR2 SNEGSKA (reference sequence). The CDR3 consists of 14 residues. V lost 0 bases and J 3 bases, leaving 8 bases between the germline ends. The CDR3 nucleotides are TGCAGTGCTAGAGATAGAGAGTACACCGGGGAGCTGTTTTTT. This encodes CSARDREYTGELFF.

The chain has TRBV7-2 and TRBJ2-4; D remains ambiguous. This CDR3 is built from 13 residues. Trimming pared 3 bases from V and 8 bases from J, leaving 11 bases between. The germline CDR1 and CDR2 sequences are SGHTA and FQGNSA. CDR3 in amino acids: CASSLGLVHIQYF. In DNA form, the CDR3 reads TGTGCCAGCAGCTTGGGCTTGGTCCACATTCAGTACTTC.

This clonotype has a count of ten or more. The rearrangement uses TRBV20-1 and TRBJ2-2; 11 nucleotides line up with TRBD2. V shed 4 bases, J shed 0 bases, and the junction held 4 bases outside the gene matches. This CDR3 is 16 amino acids long. Germline-derived CDR1 and CDR2 are DFQATT and SNEGSKA (reference sequence). The CDR3 sequence is CSAKTSGAPNTGELFF. The CDR3, as DNA: TGCAGTGCTAAGACTAGCGGGGCTCCGAACACCGGGGAGCTGTTTTTT.